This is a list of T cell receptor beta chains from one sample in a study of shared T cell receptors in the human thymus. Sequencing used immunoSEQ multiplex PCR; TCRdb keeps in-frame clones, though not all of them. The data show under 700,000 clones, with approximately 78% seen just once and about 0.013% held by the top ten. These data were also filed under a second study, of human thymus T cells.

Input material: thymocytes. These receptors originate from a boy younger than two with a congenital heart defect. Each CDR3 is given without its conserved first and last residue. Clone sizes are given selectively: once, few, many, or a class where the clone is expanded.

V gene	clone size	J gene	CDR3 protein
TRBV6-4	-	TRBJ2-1	ASSESSGRVYNEQF
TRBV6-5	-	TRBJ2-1	ASRPLRRLGNEQF
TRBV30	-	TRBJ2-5	AWSPASGRREQETQY
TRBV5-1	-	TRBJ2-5	ASRTDSPYQETQY
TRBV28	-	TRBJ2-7	ASSHSHEQY
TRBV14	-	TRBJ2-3	ASSLGTSGNTDTQY
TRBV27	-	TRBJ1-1	ASSLKSEAGGNTEAF
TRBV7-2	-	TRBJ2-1	ASSFLLSGRALGEQF
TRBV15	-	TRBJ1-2	ATSRVTGTVYGYT
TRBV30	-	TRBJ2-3	AWGLRVAGLARSRDTQY
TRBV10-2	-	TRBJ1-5	ASSESGRGPSNQPQH
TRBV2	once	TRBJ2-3	ASIFDRATDTQY
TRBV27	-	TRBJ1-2	ASSMTANYGYT
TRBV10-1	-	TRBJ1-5	ASSGRAGFGQPQH
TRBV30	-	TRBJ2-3	AWSVRASGSLDTQY
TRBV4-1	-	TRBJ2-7	ASSQEGREGSYEQY
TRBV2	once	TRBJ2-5	ASSGLAGVVETQY
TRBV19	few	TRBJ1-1	ASSRGQGGTEAF
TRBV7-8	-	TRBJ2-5	ASSSLAGGRQETQY
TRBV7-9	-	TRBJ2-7	ASSTTSYYEQY
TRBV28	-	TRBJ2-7	ASSLSRLIYEQY
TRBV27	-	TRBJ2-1	ASRVEESSYNEQF
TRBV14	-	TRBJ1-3	ASSQVRQGGNTIY
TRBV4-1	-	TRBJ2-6	ASSQSGLGQVISGANVLT
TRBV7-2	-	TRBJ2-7	ASTPGLAGPRGQY
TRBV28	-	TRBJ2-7	ASSLTGSSYEQY
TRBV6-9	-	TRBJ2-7	ASTRDRGTYEQY
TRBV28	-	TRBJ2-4	ASSSFLAGGAKNIQY
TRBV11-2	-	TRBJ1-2	ASSLEGGVYGYT
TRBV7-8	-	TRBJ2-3	ASSFVLAGGSTDTQY
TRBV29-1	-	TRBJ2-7	SVEDEDRIYEQY
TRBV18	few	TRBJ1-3	ASSSYRGRGNTIY
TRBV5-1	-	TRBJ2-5	ASSQQGQQETQY
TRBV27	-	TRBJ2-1	ASSFPTQGSYNEQF
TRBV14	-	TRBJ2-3	ASSQDTNASGSSTDTQY
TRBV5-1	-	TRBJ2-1	ASSSNGVNEQF
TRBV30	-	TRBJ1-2	AWSVGGGYT
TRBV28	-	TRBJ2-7	ASKGWQGANYEQY
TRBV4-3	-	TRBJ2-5	ASSQAPGLAQETQY
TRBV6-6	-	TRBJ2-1	ASSYPTSGRGYEQF
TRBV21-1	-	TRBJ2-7	ASSTRGRASYEQY
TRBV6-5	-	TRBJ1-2	ASRLRDYGYT
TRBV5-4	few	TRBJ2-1	ASSLGLAGVGNNEQF
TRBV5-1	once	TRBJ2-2	ASSLAGGSPTGELF
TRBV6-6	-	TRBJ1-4	ASRPGTSNEKLF
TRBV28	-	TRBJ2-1	ASSLSSSGGEDNEQF